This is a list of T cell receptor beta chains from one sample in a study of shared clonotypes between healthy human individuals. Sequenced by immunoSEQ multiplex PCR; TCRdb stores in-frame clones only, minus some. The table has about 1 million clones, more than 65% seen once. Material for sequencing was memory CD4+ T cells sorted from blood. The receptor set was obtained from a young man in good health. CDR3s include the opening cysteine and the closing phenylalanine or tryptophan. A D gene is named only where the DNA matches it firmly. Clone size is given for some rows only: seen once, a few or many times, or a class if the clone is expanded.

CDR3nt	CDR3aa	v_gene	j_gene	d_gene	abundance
TGCGCCAGCAGCTTGGGAGCAGGCTATAATTCACCCCTCCACTTT	CASSLGAGYNSPLHF	TRBV5-1	TRBJ1-6	-	-
TGTGCCAGCAGGGCACTTGCGGGCGAGCAGTACTTC	CASRALAGEQYF	TRBV27	TRBJ2-7	-	once
TGTGCCAGCTCACCCGGGACAGAATATGGCTACACCTTC	CASSPGTEYGYTF	TRBV18	TRBJ1-2	TRBD1	-
TGTGCCAGCAGCCCCCGCTTTCGGGAGTGGGGCACAGATACGCAGTATTTT	CASSPRFREWGTDTQYF	TRBV9	TRBJ2-3	-	-
TGCGCCAGCAGCCCACAGGGAATGTACACTGAAGCTTTCTTT	CASSPQGMYTEAFF	TRBV4-1	TRBJ1-1	-	few
TGTGCCACCCTAGCGGGGGGGCCGAACACCGGGGAGCTGTTTTTT	CATLAGGPNTGELFF	TRBV28	TRBJ2-2	TRBD2	-
TGTGCCAGCAGCTTCACGCAAATCTCTGGGGCCAACGTCCTGACTTTC	CASSFTQISGANVLTF	TRBV7-9	TRBJ2-6	-	-
TGTGCCAACAGCCAAGATCGGGAGTCACCCCTCCACTTT	CANSQDRESPLHF	TRBV4-2	TRBJ1-6	-	-
TGTGCCAGCAGCCAACGGACAGGGAGCATGAACACTGAAGCTTTCTTT	CASSQRTGSMNTEAFF	TRBV7-9	TRBJ1-1	TRBD1	few
TGCGCCAGCAGTGATACGAACTCCTACAATGAGCAGTTCTTC	CASSDTNSYNEQFF	TRBV10-1	TRBJ2-1	-	-
TGTGCCTTTCGGGACAGGGCCAGTTCACCCCTCCACTTT	CAFRDRASSPLHF	TRBV30	TRBJ1-6	TRBD1	-
TGTGCCAGCAGCTTCAGGGGAGATAATTCACCCCTCCACTTT	CASSFRGDNSPLHF	TRBV5-8	TRBJ1-6	-	-
TGTGCCAGCAGTGACAGGTCCAGTTCGGGCACCGGGGAGCTGTTTTTT	CASSDRSSSGTGELFF	TRBV6-1	TRBJ2-2	-	-
TGCGCCAGCACTCTCGACGGGAGCTCTGGAAACACCATATATTTT	CASTLDGSSGNTIYF	TRBV5-1	TRBJ1-3	-	-
TGTGCCTGGAGTGTCACCACAGATACGCAGTATTTT	CAWSVTTDTQYF	TRBV30	TRBJ2-3	-	-
TGTGCCAGCCGGGACATAGAATATGGCTACACCTTC	CASRDIEYGYTF	TRBV2	TRBJ1-2	-	-
TGTGCCAGCCAGGCTGGAAACTATGGCTACACCTTC	CASQAGNYGYTF	TRBV28	TRBJ1-2	-	-
TGTGCCAGCAGCCGTACCGGTTCTCCTGCTGAAGCTTTCTTT	CASSRTGSPAEAFF	TRBV28	TRBJ1-1	-	-
TGTGCCAGCAGCCACCGGACAGGGGGAAACACCGGGGAGCTGTTTTTT	CASSHRTGGNTGELFF	TRBV7-2	TRBJ2-2	TRBD1	-
TGTGCCAGTAGTATTGGAGACACCATATATTTT	CASSIGDTIYF	TRBV19	TRBJ1-3	-	-
TGTGCCAGCAGCTCGGGACAGGAAAGAGGGCCCATATATTTT	CASSSGQERGPIYF	TRBV5-4	TRBJ1-3	TRBD1	-
TGTGCCAGCAGCCGACTACAGGGAGAATCCTATGGCTACACCTTC	CASSRLQGESYGYTF	TRBV7-2	TRBJ1-2	-	-
TGCGCCAGCAGCCAAGAGTACATGTTCTCCTGCGAGCAGTACTTC	CASSQEYMFSCEQYF	TRBV4-3	TRBJ2-7	-	-
TGTGCCAGTAACGTCCAGGGGGCCTATGAGCAGTTCTTC	CASNVQGAYEQFF	TRBV19	TRBJ2-1	TRBD1	-
TGTGCCAGGGAACCCGGGGACGACCAAGAGACCCAGTACTTC	CAREPGDDQETQYF	TRBV25-1	TRBJ2-5	-	-
TGTGCCAGCAGCTTGGCAGGGCCGCGCAATCAGCCCCAGCATTTT	CASSLAGPRNQPQHF	TRBV5-8	TRBJ1-5	-	many
TGTGCCAGCAGCGTAGGGCGGGACTCAGATACGCAGTATTTT	CASSVGRDSDTQYF	TRBV9	TRBJ2-3	-	many
TGTGCCAGCAGTTTACCACAGGGATTCTCCTACGAGCAGTACTTC	CASSLPQGFSYEQYF	TRBV28	TRBJ2-7	-	-
TGTGCCAGCAACCTTGGGACTTCCTCCTACGAGCAGTACTTC	CASNLGTSSYEQYF	TRBV6-1	TRBJ2-7	-	-
TGTGCCAGCAGTTTACCCGGGACAGGTACCTACGAGCAGTACTTC	CASSLPGTGTYEQYF	TRBV28	TRBJ2-7	TRBD1	few